This T cell receptor beta chain was sequenced for a study of cytomegalovirus exposure and HLA in healthy donors. Study results and limitations: The study put some 150 TCR beta chains on its list as cytomegalovirus-associated. Presence/absence analyses took donor sequencing depth as roughly uniform. Trimming of TCR beta V- and J-genes showed a link, identified in a later analysis, to a missense DCLRE1C variant.

Per germline, CDR1 SEHNR and CDR2 FQNEAQ (reference sequence). This CDR3 comprises 16 residues. V was shortened by 4 bases and J by 0 bases, with 13 bases between the two germline ends. A remark on this clone: The target antigen is unknown.

This PCR relied on a set of 60 Vbeta primers and 13 Jbeta primers. Sequencing used immunoSEQ multiplex PCR; TCRdb keeps in-frame clones, though not all of them. The sample consists of 150,000 to 180,000 clones, 80% of them appearing once. The source of this sequence is a man aged 25 to 45 in good health and CMV-seropositive. Sequencing was carried out using PBMCs. This rearrangement joins TRBV7-9 to TRBJ2-1; a weak D match, TRBD2 (5 bases). The CDR3 protein is CASSYTLEGSYNEQFF. CDR3 nucleotides: TGTGCCAGCAGCTACACACTAGAGGGCTCCTACAATGAGCAGTTCTTC.